Below are 2 T cell receptor beta chains sequenced from a single sample in a study of control samples from healthy donors and cancer patients. Using immunoSEQ multiplex PCR, the repertoire was profiled, and TCRdb retains in-frame clones only, with some absent. In the table there are fewer than 200,000 clones, around 93% of which are singletons. Material for sequencing was blood. The source of these receptors is an older woman in good health.

This chain links TRBV7-3 with TRBJ1-1; D not resolved. Per germline, CDR1 SGHTA and CDR2 FQGTGA. Deletions cut 2 bases from V and 1 base from J, with 5 bases between. This CDR3 has 13 amino acids. CDR3 amino acids: CASSLSRNTEAFF. The CDR3 nucleotides are TGTGCCAGCAGCTTATCACGGAACACTGAAGCTTTCTTT.

The genes are TRBV7-8 and TRBJ1-3; D perhaps matches TRBD1 (5 bases). V dropped 7 bases and J dropped 4 bases, with 11 bases sitting between them. The CDR3 has 13 amino acids. Germline V gene data show CDR1 as SGHVS and CDR2 as FQNEAQ. Written as DNA, the CDR3 is TGTGCCAGCACGTGGGGGTCCGGAAACACCATATATTTT. This encodes CASTWGSGNTIYF.